Listed below are T cell receptor beta chains from one sample, sequenced in a study of blood T cells in healthy people across ages. Each CDR3 protein gets one entry after TCRdb re-called the 5' RACE reads with MiXCR. This sample carries fewer than 2,000,000 distinct CDR3 sequences, roughly two fifths of them seen once, and the ten largest clones take about 21%. Sequencing was performed on blood. The receptor set was obtained from a human donor in good health. Both conserved end residues are trimmed from each CDR3. The order of the fields is clone size, V gene, CDR3 protein. The size of a clone is reported for some rows only, either as once, few or many, or as a class for expanded clones.

size: NA
V: TRBV7-2
CDR3: ASSPDRTGNTEAF

size: NA
V: TRBV7-2
CDR3: ASSLIMGSETQY

size: few
V: TRBV9
CDR3: ASSQHGAVINEQF

size: NA
V: TRBV20-1
CDR3: SARDPLAGGWRDTQY

size: NA
V: TRBV4-3
CDR3: ASSQLQGGFYEQY

size: few
V: TRBV5-1
CDR3: ASSPELAILGPDTQY

size: few
V: TRBV24-1
CDR3: ATSDSRTPYGYT

size: NA
V: TRBV4-2
CDR3: ASSQDVGSSYEQY

size: NA
V: TRBV7-2
CDR3: ASSFRRAGAEAF

size: NA
V: TRBV5-6
CDR3: ASSALDPFSRETQY

size: NA
V: TRBV5-1
CDR3: ASSLTGLRNTEAF

size: NA
V: TRBV28
CDR3: ATQDRPSTDTQY

size: few
V: TRBV12-3/TRBV12-4
CDR3: ASLRDSYGQY

size: few
V: TRBV24-1
CDR3: ATSAWTGVRGETQY

size: NA
V: TRBV2
CDR3: ASTKTGGETQY

size: NA
V: TRBV7-9
CDR3: ASSLRPGLLQETQY

size: NA
V: TRBV7-2
CDR3: ASSSYRGDGYT

size: NA
V: TRBV7-2
CDR3: ASSLIGAGSSGKNIQY

size: few
V: TRBV29-1
CDR3: SVEGKSSYNEQF

size: few
V: TRBV7-9
CDR3: ASSHAGQGDGYT

size: NA
V: TRBV20-1
CDR3: SASGLAGYNEQF

size: few
V: TRBV5-8
CDR3: ASSLVVVGGNEQF

size: NA
V: TRBV5-5
CDR3: AGSLGATDQPQH

size: few
V: TRBV20-1
CDR3: GVLDLPSRGTNYGYT

size: few
V: TRBV4-1
CDR3: ASSQYGQNNEKLF

size: few
V: TRBV29-1
CDR3: SVGSGAGETQY